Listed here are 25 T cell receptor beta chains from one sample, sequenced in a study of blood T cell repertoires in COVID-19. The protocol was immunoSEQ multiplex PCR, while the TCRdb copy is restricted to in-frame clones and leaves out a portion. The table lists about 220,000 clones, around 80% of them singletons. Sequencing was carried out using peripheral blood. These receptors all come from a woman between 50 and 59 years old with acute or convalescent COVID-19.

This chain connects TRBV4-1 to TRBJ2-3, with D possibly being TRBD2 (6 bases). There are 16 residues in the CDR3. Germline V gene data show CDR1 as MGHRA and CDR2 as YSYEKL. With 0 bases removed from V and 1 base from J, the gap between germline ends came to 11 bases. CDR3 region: CASSQDRVAGTDTQYF. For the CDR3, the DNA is TGCGCCAGCAGCCAAGATCGGGTAGCGGGCACAGATACGCAGTATTTT.

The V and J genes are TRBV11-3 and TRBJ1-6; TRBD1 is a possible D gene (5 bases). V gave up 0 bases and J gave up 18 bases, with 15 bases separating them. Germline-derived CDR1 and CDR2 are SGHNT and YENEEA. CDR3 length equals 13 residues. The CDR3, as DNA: TGTGCCAGCAGCTTAGAATGGGGGGGTCTTCGCCACTTT. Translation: CASSLEWGGLRHF.

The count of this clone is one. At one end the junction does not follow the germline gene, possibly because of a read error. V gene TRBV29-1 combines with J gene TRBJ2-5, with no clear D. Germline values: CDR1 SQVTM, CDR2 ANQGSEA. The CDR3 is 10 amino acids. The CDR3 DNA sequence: TGCAGCGTTGAAGCCGCCGGTGGTAACTTC. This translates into CSVEAAGGNF.

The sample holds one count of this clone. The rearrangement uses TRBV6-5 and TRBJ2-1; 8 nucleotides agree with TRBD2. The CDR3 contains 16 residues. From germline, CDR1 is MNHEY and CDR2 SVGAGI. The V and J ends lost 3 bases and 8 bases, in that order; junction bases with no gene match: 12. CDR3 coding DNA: TGTGCCAGCAGTTATTCCGGGACTAGGGCTTCCGATGAGCAGTTCTTC. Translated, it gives CASSYSGTRASDEQFF.

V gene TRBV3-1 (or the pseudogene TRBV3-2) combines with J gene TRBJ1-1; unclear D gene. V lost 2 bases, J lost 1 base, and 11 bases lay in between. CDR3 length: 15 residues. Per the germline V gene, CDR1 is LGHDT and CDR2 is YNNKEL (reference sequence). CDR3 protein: CASSQTKRKNTEAFF. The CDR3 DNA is TGTGCCAGCAGCCAAACTAAGAGGAAGAACACTGAAGCTTTCTTT.

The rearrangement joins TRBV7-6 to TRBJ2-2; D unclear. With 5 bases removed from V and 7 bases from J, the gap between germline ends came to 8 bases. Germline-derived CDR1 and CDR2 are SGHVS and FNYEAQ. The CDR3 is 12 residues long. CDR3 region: CASSTVGGELFF. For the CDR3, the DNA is TGTGCCAGCAGCACAGTCGGCGGGGAGCTGTTTTTT. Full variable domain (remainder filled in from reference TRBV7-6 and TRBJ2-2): GAGVSQSPRYKVTKRGQDVALRCDPISGHVSLYWYRQALGQGPEFLTYFNYEAQQDKSGLPNDRFSAERPEGSISTLTIQRTEQRDSAMYRCASSTVGGELFFGEGSRLTVL.

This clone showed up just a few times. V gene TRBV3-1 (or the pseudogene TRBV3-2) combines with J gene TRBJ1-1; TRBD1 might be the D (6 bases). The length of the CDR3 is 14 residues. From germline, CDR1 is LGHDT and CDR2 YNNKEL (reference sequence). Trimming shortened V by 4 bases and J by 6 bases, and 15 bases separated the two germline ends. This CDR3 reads CASSRSGGRAEAFF. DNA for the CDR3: TGTGCCAGCAGCCGCTCCGGGGGGCGAGCTGAAGCTTTCTTT.

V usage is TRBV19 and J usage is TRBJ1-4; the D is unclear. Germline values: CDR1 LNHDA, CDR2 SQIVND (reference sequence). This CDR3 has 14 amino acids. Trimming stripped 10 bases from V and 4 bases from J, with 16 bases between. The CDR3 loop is CATEPNSRNEKLFF. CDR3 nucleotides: TGTGCCACCGAGCCGAACAGCCGTAATGAAAAACTGTTTTTT.

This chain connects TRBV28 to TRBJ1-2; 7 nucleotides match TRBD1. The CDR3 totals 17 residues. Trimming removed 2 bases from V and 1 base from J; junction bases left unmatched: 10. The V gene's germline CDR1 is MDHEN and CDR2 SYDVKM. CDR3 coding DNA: TGTGCCAGCAGTTTAAGATTGGGACAGTCATTTAACTATGGCTACACCTTC. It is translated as CASSLRLGQSFNYGYTF.

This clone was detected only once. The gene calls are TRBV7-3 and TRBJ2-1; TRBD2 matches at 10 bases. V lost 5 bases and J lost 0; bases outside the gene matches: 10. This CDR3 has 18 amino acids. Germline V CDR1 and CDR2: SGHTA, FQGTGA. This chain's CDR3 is CASSPLAGVPSSYNEQFF. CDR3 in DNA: TGTGCCAGCAGCCCCCTAGCGGGAGTCCCTAGCTCCTACAATGAGCAGTTCTTC.

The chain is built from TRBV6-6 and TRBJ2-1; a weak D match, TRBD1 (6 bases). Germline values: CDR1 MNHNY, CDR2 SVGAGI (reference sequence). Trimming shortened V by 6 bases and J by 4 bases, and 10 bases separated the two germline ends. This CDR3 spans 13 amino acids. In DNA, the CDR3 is TGTGCCAGCAGCTGGACAGAATACAATGAGCAGTTCTTC. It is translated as CASSWTEYNEQFF.

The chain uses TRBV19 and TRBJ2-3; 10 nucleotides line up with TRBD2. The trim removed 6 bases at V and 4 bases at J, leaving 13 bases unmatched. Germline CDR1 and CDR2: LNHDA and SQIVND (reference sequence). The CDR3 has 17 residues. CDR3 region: CASRGPGLAVDSDTQYF. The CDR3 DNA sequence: TGTGCCAGTAGGGGACCCGGACTAGCGGTAGATTCAGATACGCAGTATTTT.

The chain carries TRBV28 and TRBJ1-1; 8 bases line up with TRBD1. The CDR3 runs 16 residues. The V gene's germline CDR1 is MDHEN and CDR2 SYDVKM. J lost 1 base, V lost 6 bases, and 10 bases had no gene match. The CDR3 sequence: CASRLRSGTGNTEAFF. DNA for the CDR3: TGTGCCAGCAGGCTCCGAAGTGGGACAGGGAACACTGAAGCTTTCTTT.

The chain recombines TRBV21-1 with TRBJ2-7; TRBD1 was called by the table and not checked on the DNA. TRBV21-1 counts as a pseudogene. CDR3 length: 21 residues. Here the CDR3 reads CASFLRGGTGGDGRADYEQYF. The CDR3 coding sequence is TGTGCCAGCTTCCTCCGAGGCGGGACAGGGGGCGACGGGAGGGCCGATTACGAGCAGTACTTC.

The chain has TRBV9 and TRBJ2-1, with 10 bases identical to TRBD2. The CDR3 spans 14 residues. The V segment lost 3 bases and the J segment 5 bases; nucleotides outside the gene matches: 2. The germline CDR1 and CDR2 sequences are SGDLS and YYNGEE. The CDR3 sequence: CASSDGLADNEQFF. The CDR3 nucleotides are TGTGCCAGCAGCGATGGACTAGCGGACAATGAGCAGTTCTTC.

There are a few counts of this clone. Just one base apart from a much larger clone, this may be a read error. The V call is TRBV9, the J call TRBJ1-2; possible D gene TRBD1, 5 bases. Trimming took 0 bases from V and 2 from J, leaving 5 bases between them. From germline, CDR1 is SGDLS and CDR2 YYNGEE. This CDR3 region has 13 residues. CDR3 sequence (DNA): TGTGCCAGCAGCGTAGGACAGAACTATGGCTACACCTTC. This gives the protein CASSVGQNYGYTF. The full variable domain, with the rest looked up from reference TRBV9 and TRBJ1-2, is DSGVTQTPKHLITATGQRVTLRCSPRSGDLSVYWYQQSLDQGLQFLIQYYNGEERAKGNILERFSAQQFPDLHSELNLSSLELGDSALYFCASSVGQNYGYTFGSGTRLTVV.

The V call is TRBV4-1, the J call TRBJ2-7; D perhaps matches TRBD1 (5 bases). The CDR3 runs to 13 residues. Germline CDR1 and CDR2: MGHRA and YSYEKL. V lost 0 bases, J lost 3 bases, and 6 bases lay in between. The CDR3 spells CASSQETDYEQYF. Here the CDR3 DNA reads TGCGCCAGCAGCCAAGAGACAGACTACGAGCAGTACTTC.

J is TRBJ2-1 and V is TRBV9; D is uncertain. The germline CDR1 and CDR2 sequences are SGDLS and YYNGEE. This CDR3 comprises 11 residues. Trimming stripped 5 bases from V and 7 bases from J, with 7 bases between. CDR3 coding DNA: TGTGCCAGCAGTGTGAGGAATGAGCAGTTCTTC. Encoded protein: CASSVRNEQFF.

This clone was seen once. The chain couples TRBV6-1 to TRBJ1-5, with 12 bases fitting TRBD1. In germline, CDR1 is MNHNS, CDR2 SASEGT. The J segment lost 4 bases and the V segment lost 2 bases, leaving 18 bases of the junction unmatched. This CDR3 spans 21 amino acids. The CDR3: CASSETLPGQGASVRNQPQHF. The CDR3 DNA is TGTGCCAGCAGTGAAACCCTTCCGGGACAGGGGGCTTCGGTCCGTAATCAGCCCCAGCATTTT.

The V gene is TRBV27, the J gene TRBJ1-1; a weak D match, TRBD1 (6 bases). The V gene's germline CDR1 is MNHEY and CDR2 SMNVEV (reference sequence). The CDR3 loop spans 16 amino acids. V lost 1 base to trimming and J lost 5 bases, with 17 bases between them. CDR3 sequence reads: CASSLYRAQISTEAFF. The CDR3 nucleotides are TGTGCCAGCAGTTTATACAGGGCTCAAATTTCGACTGAAGCTTTCTTT.

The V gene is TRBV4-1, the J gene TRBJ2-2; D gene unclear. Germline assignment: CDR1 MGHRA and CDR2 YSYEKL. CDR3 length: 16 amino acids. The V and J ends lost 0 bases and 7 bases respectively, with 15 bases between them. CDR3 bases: TGCGCCAGCAGCCAAGAAAATAGCAGCATCTACGGGGAGCTGTTTTTT. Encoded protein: CASSQENSSIYGELFF.

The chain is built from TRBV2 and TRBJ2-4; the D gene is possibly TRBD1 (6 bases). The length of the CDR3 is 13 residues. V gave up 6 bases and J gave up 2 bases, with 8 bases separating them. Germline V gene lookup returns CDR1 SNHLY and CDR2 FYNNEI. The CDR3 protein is CASRGASKNIQYF. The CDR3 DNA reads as TGTGCCAGCAGGGGGGCGTCCAAAAACATTCAGTACTTC.

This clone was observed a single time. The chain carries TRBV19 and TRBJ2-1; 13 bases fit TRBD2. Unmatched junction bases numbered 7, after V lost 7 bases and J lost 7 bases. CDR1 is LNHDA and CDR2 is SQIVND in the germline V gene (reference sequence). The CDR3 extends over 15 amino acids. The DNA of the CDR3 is TGTGCCAGTAAAAGGACTAGCGGGAGAGTAAATGAGCAGTTCTTC. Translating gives CASKRTSGRVNEQFF.

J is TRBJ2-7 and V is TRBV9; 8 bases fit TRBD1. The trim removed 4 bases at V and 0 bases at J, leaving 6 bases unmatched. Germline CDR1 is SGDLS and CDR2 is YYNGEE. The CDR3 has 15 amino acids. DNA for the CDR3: TGTGCCAGCAGCTTCGGGACAGGTAGCTCCTACGAGCAGTACTTC. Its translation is CASSFGTGSSYEQYF.

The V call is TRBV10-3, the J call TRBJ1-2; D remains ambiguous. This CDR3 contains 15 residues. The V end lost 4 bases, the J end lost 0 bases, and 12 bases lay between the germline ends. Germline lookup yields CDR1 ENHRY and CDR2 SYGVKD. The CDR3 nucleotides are TGTGCCATCAGTGGAGGGCAGTACGCTAACTATGGCTACACCTTC. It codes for CAISGGQYANYGYTF.